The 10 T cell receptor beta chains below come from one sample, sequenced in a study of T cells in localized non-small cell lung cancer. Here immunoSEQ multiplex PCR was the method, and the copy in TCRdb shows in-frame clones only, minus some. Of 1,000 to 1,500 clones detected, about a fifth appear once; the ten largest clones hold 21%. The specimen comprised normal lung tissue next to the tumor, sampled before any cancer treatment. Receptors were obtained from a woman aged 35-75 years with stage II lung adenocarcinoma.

In nucleotides, the CDR3 is TGTGCCAGCAGTTCGACAGGGACTAGTGACTACAATGAGCAGTTCTTC. Its translation: CASSSTGTSDYNEQFF. V and J are TRBV6-8 and TRBJ2-1; tentatively, D is TRBD2 (8 bases). This CDR3 is built from 16 residues. The germline V gene encodes CDR1 MNHGY and CDR2 SAAAGT. Trimming stripped 4 bases from V and 3 bases from J, with 16 bases between.

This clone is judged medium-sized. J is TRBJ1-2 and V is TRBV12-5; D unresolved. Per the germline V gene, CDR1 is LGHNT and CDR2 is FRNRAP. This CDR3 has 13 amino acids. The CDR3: CASTTGGGYGYTF. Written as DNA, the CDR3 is TGTGCCAGCACCACCGGTGGAGGGTATGGCTACACCTTC.

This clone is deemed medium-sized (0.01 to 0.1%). The CDR3 loop is CASSLGRQSSGNTIYF. CDR3 nucleotides: TGTGCCAGCAGCTTAGGTCGGCAGAGCTCTGGAAACACCATATATTTT. The chain uses TRBV11-3 and TRBJ1-3; D is undetermined. The germline V gene has CDR1 SGHNT and CDR2 YENEEA. The V gene lost 1 base and the J gene lost 0 bases, with 10 bases spanning the gap. CDR3 length: 16 amino acids. Full variable domain (rest looked up from reference TRBV11-3 and TRBJ1-3): EAGVVQSPRYKIIEKKQPVAFWCNPISGHNTLYWYLQNLGQGPELLIRYENEEAVDDSQLPKDRFSAERLKGVDSTLKIQPAELGDSAVYLCASSLGRQSSGNTIYFGEGSWLTVV.

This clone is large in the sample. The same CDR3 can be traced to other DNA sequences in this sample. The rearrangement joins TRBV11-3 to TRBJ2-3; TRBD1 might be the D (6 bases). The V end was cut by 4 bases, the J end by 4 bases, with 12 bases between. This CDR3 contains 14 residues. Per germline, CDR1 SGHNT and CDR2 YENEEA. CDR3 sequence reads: CASSSNSGADTQYF. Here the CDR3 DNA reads TGTGCCAGCAGCTCGAACTCAGGGGCAGATACGCAGTATTTT.

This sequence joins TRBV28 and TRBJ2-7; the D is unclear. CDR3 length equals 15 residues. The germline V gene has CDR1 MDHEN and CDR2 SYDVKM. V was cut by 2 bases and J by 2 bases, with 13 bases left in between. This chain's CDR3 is CASSLSSTATYEQYF. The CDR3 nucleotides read TGTGCCAGCAGTTTAAGTTCGACGGCCACCTACGAGCAGTACTTC.

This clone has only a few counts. CDR3 loop: CASTFRPNTEAFF. In DNA, the CDR3 is TGTGCCAGCACCTTTAGACCGAACACTGAAGCTTTCTTT. The chain has TRBV7-2 and TRBJ1-1; D unclear. The CDR3 loop spans 13 amino acids. Between the trimmed V and J ends, which lost 7 bases and 1 base, there was a span of 10 bases. In germline, CDR1 is SGHTA, CDR2 FQGNSA.

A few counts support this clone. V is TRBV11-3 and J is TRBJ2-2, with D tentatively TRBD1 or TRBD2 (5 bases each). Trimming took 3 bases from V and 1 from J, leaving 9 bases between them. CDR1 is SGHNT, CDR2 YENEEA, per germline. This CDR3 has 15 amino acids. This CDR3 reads CASSFGTGNTGELFF. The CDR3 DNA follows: TGTGCCAGCAGCTTCGGGACGGGGAACACCGGGGAGCTGTTTTTT.

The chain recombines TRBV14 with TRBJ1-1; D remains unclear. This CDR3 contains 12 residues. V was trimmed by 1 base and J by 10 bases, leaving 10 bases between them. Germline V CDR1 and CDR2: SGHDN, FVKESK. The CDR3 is CASSQGARGAFF. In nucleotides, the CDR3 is TGTGCCAGCAGCCAAGGGGCTCGTGGAGCTTTCTTT.

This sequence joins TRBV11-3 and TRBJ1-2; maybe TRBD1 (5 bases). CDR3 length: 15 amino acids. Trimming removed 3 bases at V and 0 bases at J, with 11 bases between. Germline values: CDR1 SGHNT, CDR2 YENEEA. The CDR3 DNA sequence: TGTGCCAGCAGCTTCAGTAGGGGATCTAACTATGGCTACACCTTC. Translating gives CASSFSRGSNYGYTF. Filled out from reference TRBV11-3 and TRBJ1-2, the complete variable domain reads EAGVVQSPRYKIIEKKQPVAFWCNPISGHNTLYWYLQNLGQGPELLIRYENEEAVDDSQLPKDRFSAERLKGVDSTLKIQPAELGDSAVYLCASSFSRGSNYGYTFGSGTRLTVV.

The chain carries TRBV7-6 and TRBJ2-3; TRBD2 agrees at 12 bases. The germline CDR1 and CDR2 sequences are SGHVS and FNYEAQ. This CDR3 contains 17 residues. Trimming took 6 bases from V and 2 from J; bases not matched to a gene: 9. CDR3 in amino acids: CASSPGLAGTHTDTQYF. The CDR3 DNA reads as TGTGCCAGCAGTCCCGGACTAGCGGGGACCCACACAGATACGCAGTATTTT.